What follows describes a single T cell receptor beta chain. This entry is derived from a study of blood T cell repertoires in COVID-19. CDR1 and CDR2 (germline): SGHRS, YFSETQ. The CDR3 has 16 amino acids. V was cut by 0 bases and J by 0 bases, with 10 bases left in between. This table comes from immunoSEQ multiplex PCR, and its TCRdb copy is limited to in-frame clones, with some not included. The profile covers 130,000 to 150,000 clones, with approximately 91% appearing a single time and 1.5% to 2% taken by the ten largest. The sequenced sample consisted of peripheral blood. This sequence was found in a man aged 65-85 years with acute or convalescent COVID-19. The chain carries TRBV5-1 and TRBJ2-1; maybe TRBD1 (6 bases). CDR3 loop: CASSLAGVYSYNEQFF. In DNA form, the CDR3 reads TGCGCCAGCAGCTTGGCAGGGGTCTACTCCTACAATGAGCAGTTCTTC.